The clone carrying this T cell receptor beta chain was found once. The data derive from a study of OX40 agonist ivuxolimab in advanced cancers. The assay was immunoSEQ multiplex PCR, and TCRdb's table has in-frame clones only and misses some. The sample lists 85,000 to 90,000 clones; approximately 85% were seen once. Germline CDR1 is SGHRS and CDR2 is YFSETQ. Trimming stripped 1 base from V and 5 bases from J, with 12 bases between. The CDR3 covers 14 residues. The gene calls are TRBV5-1 and TRBJ1-1; D is unresolved. Sample: CD4+ or CD8+ T cells sorted from blood, taken in a trial of the OX40 agonist ivuxolimab. The TCR comes from an adult with an advanced solid tumor such as melanoma, head and neck, liver or kidney cancer. CDR3 coding DNA: TGCGCCAGCAGCTTGATGGAGATAAGAACTGAAGCTTTCTTT. Translated: CASSLMEIRTEAFF.